This is a list of T cell receptor beta chains from one sample in a study of blood T cell repertoires in COVID-19. The data were produced by immunoSEQ multiplex PCR, yet TCRdb's version contains in-frame clones alone and is incomplete. In the table there are 200,000 to 250,000 clones, 65% to 85% of which are singletons. Sequencing was performed on PBMCs or T cells enriched from blood (not recorded which). The origin of the receptors is a woman between 40 and 50 years old who had recovered from COVID-19. Both conserved end residues are part of each CDR3. The order of the fields is D gene, V gene, CDR3 protein. D genes are given only for firm matches.

d_gene: .; v_gene: TRBV12-3/TRBV12-4; CDR3aa: CASSWQTNEKLFF
d_gene: .; v_gene: TRBV13; CDR3aa: CASSLSPYQTAASGYTF
d_gene: .; v_gene: TRBV28; CDR3aa: CASSLSGGLNGYTF
d_gene: TRBD2; v_gene: TRBV9; CDR3aa: CASSDGTIAQYF
d_gene: TRBD1; v_gene: TRBV7-8; CDR3aa: CASRQQGVDTQYF
d_gene: .; v_gene: TRBV30; CDR3aa: CAWQELAPGGYNEQFF
d_gene: .; v_gene: TRBV5-1; CDR3aa: CASSPSLASLETQYF
d_gene: TRBD1; v_gene: TRBV30; CDR3aa: CAWSTGVPDTQYF
d_gene: TRBD1; v_gene: TRBV28; CDR3aa: CASKGQDRGGEQYF
d_gene: TRBD1; v_gene: TRBV7-9; CDR3aa: CASSNIGQGNTEAFF
d_gene: .; v_gene: TRBV15; CDR3aa: CATSSGRSGNTIYF
d_gene: TRBD1; v_gene: TRBV5-4; CDR3aa: CASSLPEFSPTGPYGYTF
d_gene: .; v_gene: TRBV6-5; CDR3aa: CASADSNYGYTF
d_gene: TRBD1; v_gene: TRBV4-1; CDR3aa: CASSQGVRDRGSGYTF
d_gene: .; v_gene: TRBV5-1; CDR3aa: CASSFSSVANTGELFF
d_gene: .; v_gene: TRBV24-1; CDR3aa: CATSDTTGRAYNEQFF
d_gene: .; v_gene: TRBV27; CDR3aa: CASSLVGGPSGEQFF
d_gene: .; v_gene: TRBV28; CDR3aa: CASSLQVTVTNEQFF
d_gene: TRBD2; v_gene: TRBV18; CDR3aa: CASSRVAGSYNEQFF
d_gene: .; v_gene: TRBV5-5; CDR3aa: CASTGLEGGPDEQFF
d_gene: TRBD2; v_gene: TRBV5-6; CDR3aa: CASSLLSGAVQETQYF
d_gene: .; v_gene: TRBV5-8; CDR3aa: CASSGSGEQYF
d_gene: .; v_gene: TRBV5-1; CDR3aa: CASSLDSLYEQYF
d_gene: .; v_gene: TRBV29-1; CDR3aa: CSVGHPETQYF
d_gene: .; v_gene: TRBV4-1; CDR3aa: CASSQDLNAKAFF
d_gene: .; v_gene: TRBV6-6; CDR3aa: CASALGQYEQYF
d_gene: TRBD1; v_gene: TRBV19; CDR3aa: CASSNSRTGDNYGYTF
d_gene: .; v_gene: TRBV10-3; CDR3aa: CAISALSLRSGTEAFF
d_gene: TRBD2; v_gene: TRBV7-9; CDR3aa: CASSLVVSGSADEQYF
d_gene: .; v_gene: TRBV28; CDR3aa: CAGRGVSEAFF
d_gene: .; v_gene: TRBV24-1; CDR3aa: CATSDLHSYEQYF
d_gene: .; v_gene: TRBV7-2; CDR3aa: CASSSAARRDTQYF
d_gene: .; v_gene: TRBV12-3/TRBV12-4; CDR3aa: CASSLGRGSKAFF